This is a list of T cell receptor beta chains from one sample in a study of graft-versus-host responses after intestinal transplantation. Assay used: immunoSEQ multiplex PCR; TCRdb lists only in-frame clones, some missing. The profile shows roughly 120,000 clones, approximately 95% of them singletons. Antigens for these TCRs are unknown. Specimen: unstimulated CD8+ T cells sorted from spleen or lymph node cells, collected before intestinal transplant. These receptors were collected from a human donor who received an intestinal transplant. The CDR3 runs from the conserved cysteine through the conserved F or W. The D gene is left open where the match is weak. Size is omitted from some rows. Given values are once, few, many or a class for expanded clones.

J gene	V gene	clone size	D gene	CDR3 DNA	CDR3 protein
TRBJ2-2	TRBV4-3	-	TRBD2	TGCGCCAGCAGCCAAGAACTAGCGGGAGGGCCACTGTGGACCGGGGAGCTGTTTTTT	CASSQELAGGPLWTGELFF
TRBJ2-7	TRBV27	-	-	TGTGCCAGCAGTTTAACCTCAAACTCCCACTACGAGCAGTACTTC	CASSLTSNSHYEQYF
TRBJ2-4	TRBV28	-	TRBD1	TGTGCCAGCAGTAATCCGGGACAGGGAAAAAACATTCAGTACTTC	CASSNPGQGKNIQYF
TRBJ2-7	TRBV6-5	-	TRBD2	TGTGCCAGCAGCTCGTCTAGCGGGAGTTTCTACGAGCAGTACTTC	CASSSSSGSFYEQYF
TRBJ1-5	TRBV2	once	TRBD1	TGTGCCAGCAGTTACAGGGGGCGCGGTCAGCCCCAGCATTTT	CASSYRGRGQPQHF
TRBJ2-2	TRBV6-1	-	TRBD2	TGTGCCAGGTTAGCGGGAGGGGACACCGGGGAGCTGTTTTTT	CARLAGGDTGELFF
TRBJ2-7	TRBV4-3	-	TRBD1	TGCGCCAGCAGTCCAAAAGGGGGCGGCTACGAGCAGTACTTC	CASSPKGGGYEQYF
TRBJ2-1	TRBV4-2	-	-	TGTGCCAGCAGCCAAGGCGACTATGAGCAGTTCTTC	CASSQGDYEQFF
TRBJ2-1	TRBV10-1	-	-	TGCGCCAGCAGTGAGTCAGGGGAATACAATGAGCAGTTCTTC	CASSESGEYNEQFF
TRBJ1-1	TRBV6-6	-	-	TGTGCCAGCAGTTCACGGGACGTTCAGAGGTCCACTGAAGCTTTCTTT	CASSSRDVQRSTEAFF
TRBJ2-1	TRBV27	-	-	TGTGCCAGCAGTTTAGGCCAAACCTCCTACAATGAGCAGTTCTTC	CASSLGQTSYNEQFF
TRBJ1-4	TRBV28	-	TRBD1	TGTGCCAGCAGTTTCCTAACAGGGGCCCCTGCAACTAATGAAAAACTGTTTTTT	CASSFLTGAPATNEKLFF
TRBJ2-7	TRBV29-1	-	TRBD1	TGCAGCGTCGACATGGGACAGGGGGCTTTCTACGAGCAGTACTTC	CSVDMGQGAFYEQYF
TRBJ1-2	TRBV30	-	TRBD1	TGTGCCTGGAGTGTGGGGACAGGCTATGGCTACACCTTC	CAWSVGTGYGYTF
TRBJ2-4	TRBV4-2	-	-	TGTGCCAGCAGCCCCTCGAGACAGCTCAAAAACATTCAGTACTTC	CASSPSRQLKNIQYF
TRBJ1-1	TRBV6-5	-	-	TGTGCCAGCAGTTACGGGGCTATGGGGCCCGGAGCTTTCTTT	CASSYGAMGPGAFF
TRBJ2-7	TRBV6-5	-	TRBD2	TGTGCCAGCATGGGGACTAGCGGGAGTACCCACGAGCAGTACTTC	CASMGTSGSTHEQYF
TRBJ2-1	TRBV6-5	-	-	TGTGCCAGCAGTTACTCGGAGATAGCCCAATACAATGAGCAGTTCTTC	CASSYSEIAQYNEQFF
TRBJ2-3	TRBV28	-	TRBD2	TGTGCCAGCAGTTTAATCCTAGCGGGCACCGATACGCAGTATTTT	CASSLILAGTDTQYF
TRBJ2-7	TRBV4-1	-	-	TGCGCCAGCAGCCTTGGGGGCGGGACTTCCTACGAGCAGTACTTC	CASSLGGGTSYEQYF
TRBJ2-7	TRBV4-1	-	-	TGCGCCAGCAGCCAGACTGGGCTACCCTCCTACGAGCAGTACTTC	CASSQTGLPSYEQYF
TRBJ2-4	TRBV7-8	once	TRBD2	TGTGCCAGCACCTATTCTAGCGGGAGCTGGAGGACGGCCAAAAACATTCAGTACTTC	CASTYSSGSWRTAKNIQYF
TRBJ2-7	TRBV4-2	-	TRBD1	TGTGCCAGCAGCCCAACAGGGGGCTTCTCCTACGAGCAGTACTTC	CASSPTGGFSYEQYF
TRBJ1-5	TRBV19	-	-	TGTGCCAGTAGTATTTGGGATAGCAATCAGCCCCAGCATTTT	CASSIWDSNQPQHF
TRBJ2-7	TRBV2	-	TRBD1	TGTGCCAGCAGTTGGGCCCTTACCGGGACAGGGGTTCAGTACGAGCAGTACTTC	CASSWALTGTGVQYEQYF
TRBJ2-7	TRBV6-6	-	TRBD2	TGTGCCAGCAGAACTAGCGGGAGTTACGAGCAGTACTTC	CASRTSGSYEQYF